These 24 T cell receptor beta chains were sequenced from one sample in a study of T cells in Graves' hyperthyroidism and ophthalmopathy. TCR beta CDR3 region amplification was performed from RNA transcripts. The TCR CDR3 was amplified in a first-round RT-PCR using the HTBI primer set. In TCRdb, the multiplex PCR reads were re-called with MiXCR into one record per CDR3 protein. The data hold roughly 750,000 distinct CDR3 sequences, with roughly 15% observed a single time. The sample was blood. All receptors derive from a young man with Graves' hyperthyroidism.

This sequence joins TRBV28 and TRBJ1-5, with D possibly matching TRBD1 (6 bases). V dropped 1 base and J dropped 5 bases, with 9 bases sitting between them. The CDR3 loop spans 14 amino acids. Germline CDR1 reads MDHEN; CDR2 reads SYDVKM. CDR3 sequence reads: CASSLSGTYQPQHF. The CDR3, as DNA: TGTGCCAGCAGTTTATCCGGGACATATCAGCCCCAGCATTTT.

This clonotype was observed a few times. The chain recombines TRBV9 with TRBJ2-2, with 10 bases lining up with TRBD2. Per germline, CDR1 SGDLS and CDR2 YYNGEE. The CDR3 spans 18 residues. V trimming: 3 bases; J trimming: 3 bases; junction bases outside the gene matches: 11. CDR3 sequence (DNA): TGTGCCAGCAGCGCGTCCCGGACTAGCGGCGGGGACACCGGGGAGCTGTTTTTT. It codes for CASSASRTSGGDTGELFF.

This clonotype was picked up many times. The chain joins TRBV5-5 to TRBJ2-5, with TRBD2 identical over 8 bases. Germline CDR1 reads SGHKS; CDR2 reads YYEKEE (reference sequence). The CDR3 is made up of 16 amino acids. Trimming cost V 2 bases and J 1 base; bases outside gene matches: 7. The CDR3 loop reads CASSFHSGAVQETQYF. As DNA, the CDR3 is TGTGCCAGCAGCTTCCATAGCGGGGCGGTCCAAGAGACCCAGTACTTC.

This chain uses TRBV12-3 or TRBV12-4 with TRBJ2-7; 7 bases are a match to TRBD1. The J segment lost 3 bases and the V segment lost 5 bases, leaving 7 bases of the junction unmatched. This CDR3 is built from 14 residues. As DNA, the CDR3 is TGTGCCAGCAGTATCCGACAGGGATTCTACGAGCAGTACTTC. It yields the protein CASSIRQGFYEQYF.

For this clonotype: This clone may be a read error of a much larger clone one base away. The rearrangement links TRBV6-9 to TRBJ2-3; possibly TRBD2 for D (6 bases). The V end lost 3 bases, the J end lost 0 bases, and 16 bases lay between the germline ends. The CDR3 length is 17 residues. Germline CDR1 and CDR2: MNHGY and SVAAGI. CDR3: CASSYRGRGGSTDTQYF. The CDR3 nucleotides read TGTGCCAGCAGTTACCGGGGACGGGGAGGTAGCACAGATACGCAGTATTTT.

CDR3 sequence (DNA): TGTGCCAGTACCGACAGGCGATACACTGAAGCTTTCTTT. Protein: CASTDRRYTEAFF. The genes are TRBV19 and TRBJ1-1, with D possibly TRBD1 on 6 matching bases. Trimming took 7 bases from V and 3 from J, leaving 12 bases between them. The CDR3 contains 13 residues. From germline, CDR1 is LNHDA and CDR2 SQIVND (reference sequence).

As regards this clonotype: A read error is possible here, since a much larger clone lies one base away. Here the CDR3 reads CASNEKSGTAPEQFF. DNA for the CDR3: TGTGCCAGCAATGAAAAGAGCGGGACGGCCCCGGAGCAGTTCTTC. The chain combines TRBV2 with TRBJ2-1; 7 bases match TRBD2. Germline V gives CDR1 SNHLY, CDR2 FYNNEI. CDR3 length: 15 amino acids.

The V and J genes are TRBV27 and TRBJ1-4; weak D call: TRBD1 (5 bases). There are 14 residues in the CDR3. V lost 3 bases and J 7 bases, leaving 12 bases between the germline ends. Germline V gives CDR1 MNHEY, CDR2 SMNVEV (reference sequence). The CDR3 sequence: CASSFGRGSEKLFF. CDR3 coding DNA: TGTGCCAGCAGTTTTGGTAGGGGTAGTGAAAAACTGTTTTTT.

The CDR3 is CSVRTGLTSTDTQYF. Written as DNA, the CDR3 is TGCAGCGTACGGACAGGGCTTACTAGCACAGATACGCAGTATTTT. J is TRBJ2-3 and V is TRBV29-1; 8 bases are shared with TRBD1. Germline lookup yields CDR1 SQVTM and CDR2 ANQGSEA. The J segment lost 0 bases and the V segment lost 6 bases, leaving 8 bases of the junction unmatched. This CDR3 is built from 15 residues.

This clonotype was recorded many times. The CDR3 reads CSVEVPGKTQYF. DNA for the CDR3: TGCAGCGTTGAAGTCCCGGGGAAGACCCAGTACTTC. The rearrangement links TRBV29-1 to TRBJ2-5, with D perhaps matching TRBD2 (5 bases). Per the germline V gene, CDR1 is SQVTM and CDR2 is ANQGSEA. The CDR3 covers 12 residues. Trimming cost V 1 base and J 6 bases, with 9 bases left between them.

This clonotype was picked up a small number of times. The chain recombines TRBV2 with TRBJ2-7; D is unclear. Germline loops: CDR1 SNHLY, CDR2 FYNNEI. This CDR3 comprises 11 residues. Deletions cut 7 bases from V and 5 bases from J, with 9 bases between. The CDR3 sequence: CASTNGHEQYF. The CDR3 DNA sequence: TGTGCCAGCACAAACGGCCACGAGCAGTACTTC.

This chain joins TRBV20-1 and TRBJ1-5; 8 nucleotides agree with TRBD1. The CDR3 is 13 residues long. Trimming took 6 bases from V and 7 from J; bases not matched to a gene: 8. The V gene's germline CDR1 is DFQATT and CDR2 SNEGSKA (reference sequence). CDR3 sequence reads: CSAPSDRAQPQHF. The DNA for the CDR3 is TGCAGTGCCCCGTCGGACAGGGCCCAGCCCCAGCATTTT.

The gene calls are TRBV7-2 and TRBJ2-3; 11 bases are shared with TRBD2. The J segment lost 1 base and the V segment lost 5 bases, leaving 11 bases of the junction unmatched. This CDR3 is built from 18 residues. From germline, CDR1 is SGHTA and CDR2 FQGNSA. CDR3 loop: CASSRGASGRRGTDTQYF. The CDR3 bases are TGTGCCAGCAGCCGCGGGGCTAGCGGGAGGAGGGGCACAGATACGCAGTATTTT. Filled out from reference TRBV7-2 and TRBJ2-3, the complete variable domain reads GAGVSQSPSNKVTEKGKDVELRCDPISGHTALYWYRQSLGQGLEFLIYFQGNSAPDKSGLPSDRFSAERTGGSVSTLTIQRTQQEDSAVYLCASSRGASGRRGTDTQYFGPGTRLTVL.

In this sample, this clonotype turned up a few times. V usage is TRBV5-5 and J usage is TRBJ2-7; 7 bases agree with TRBD1. Germline lookup yields CDR1 SGHKS and CDR2 YYEKEE (reference sequence). With 1 base clipped from V and 6 bases from J, the junction kept 10 bases outside the gene matches. The CDR3 totals 15 residues. CDR3 residues: CASSLSAGGRSEQYF. DNA for the CDR3: TGTGCCAGCAGCTTGTCGGCAGGGGGTCGTTCCGAGCAGTACTTC.

This clonotype was seen repeatedly, ten times or more. The gene calls are TRBV11-2 and TRBJ2-1, with TRBD2 matching over 16 bases. Germline V gene lookup returns CDR1 SGHAT and CDR2 FQNNGV. CDR3 length equals 15 residues. The V gene end was trimmed by 5 bases and the J gene end by 8 bases; junction bases not matched to a gene: 3. The CDR3, as DNA: TGTGCCAGCAGCACAGGGACTAGCGGGAGGGATGAGCAGTTCTTC. Protein: CASSTGTSGRDEQFF.

The chain has TRBV5-1 and TRBJ2-2; perhaps TRBD2 as D (6 bases). Germline V gives CDR1 SGHRS, CDR2 YFSETQ. The CDR3 runs 14 residues. Trimming removed 5 bases from V and 3 bases from J, with 11 bases in between. CDR3 coding DNA: TGCGCCAGCAGTTCGGGAGCCGACACCGGGGAGCTGTTTTTT. This encodes CASSSGADTGELFF.

This clonotype was observed at least ten times. J is TRBJ2-1 and V is TRBV5-8; 8 bases agree with TRBD2. Losses at the gene ends were 0 bases for V and 9 bases for J; bases not matched to a gene: 8. CDR3 length equals 15 residues. The germline V gene encodes CDR1 SGHTS and CDR2 YDEGEE. CDR3 sequence reads: CASSLVGRAGGEQFF. The CDR3 DNA follows: TGTGCCAGCAGCTTGGTCGGGAGGGCCGGGGGTGAGCAGTTCTTC.

The chain carries TRBV18 and TRBJ1-5; TRBD1 aligns across 7 bases. This CDR3 is built from 15 residues. The germline gives CDR1 KGHSH, CDR2 LQKENI. V gave up 6 bases and J gave up 3 bases; unmatched junction bases: 8. The CDR3 sequence: CASSPTGSYNQPQHF. The CDR3 DNA reads as TGTGCCAGCTCCCCGACAGGGTCATACAATCAGCCCCAGCATTTT.

As DNA, the CDR3 is TGTGCCAGCAGTCGGGACAGGGGTTCCCAAGAGACCCAGTACTTC. Its protein is CASSRDRGSQETQYF. The rearrangement uses TRBV28 and TRBJ2-5; 10 bases align to TRBD1. V trimming: 5 bases; J trimming: 1 base; junction bases outside the gene matches: 4. Germline V gives CDR1 MDHEN, CDR2 SYDVKM. The CDR3 extends over 15 amino acids.

The chain has TRBV27 and TRBJ1-2; D perhaps matches TRBD1 (5 bases). The germline V and J ends were trimmed by 3 bases and 6 bases, with 11 bases remaining between them. Germline V lookup: CDR1 MNHEY, CDR2 SMNVEV (reference sequence). The CDR3 contains 13 residues. CDR3 in amino acids: CASSFTRRDGYTF. The CDR3 nucleotides are TGTGCCAGCAGTTTTACTCGCAGGGATGGCTACACCTTC.

The J gene is TRBJ2-4, the V gene TRBV5-5; a possible D gene is TRBD2 (7 bases). Trimming left V 6 bases short and J 6 bases short, with 16 bases between. CDR3 size: 14 residues. Germline V gives CDR1 SGHKS, CDR2 YYEKEE (reference sequence). This CDR3 reads CASTLGGGANIQYF. In nucleotides, the CDR3 is TGTGCCAGCACTCTGGGTGGGGGGGCAAACATTCAGTACTTC.

The V and J genes are TRBV3-1 and TRBJ1-1; no reliable D call. This CDR3 spans 14 amino acids. Deletions cut 4 bases from V and 1 base from J, with 10 bases between. The germline CDR1 and CDR2 sequences are LGHDT and YNNKEL (reference sequence). The CDR3 region has the DNA TGTGCCAGCAGCCTGGAGAGGCAGAACACTGAAGCTTTCTTT. Encoded protein: CASSLERQNTEAFF.

The V gene is TRBV7-6, the J gene TRBJ2-1, with D hard to call. The CDR3 runs 16 residues. Trimming removed 4 bases from V and 10 bases from J, with 23 bases in between. Germline loops: CDR1 SGHVS, CDR2 FNYEAQ. The CDR3 sequence is CASSYTTPALGLEQFF. CDR3 coding DNA: TGTGCCAGCAGCTACACTACACCAGCCTTGGGGTTAGAGCAGTTCTTC.

In its sample, this clonotype was seen a few times. The genes are TRBV20-1 and TRBJ2-5; 9 bases are shared with TRBD2. The CDR3 is made up of 14 amino acids. The trim removed 1 base at V and 5 bases at J, leaving 5 bases unmatched. Per the germline V gene, CDR1 is DFQATT and CDR2 is SNEGSKA (reference sequence). The chain's CDR3 is CSARASSGSETQYF. Here the CDR3 DNA reads TGCAGTGCTAGAGCGAGTAGCGGGAGCGAGACCCAGTACTTC.